These T cell receptor beta chains were read from a single sample in a study of T cell responses to AZD1222 COVID-19 vaccine. Using immunoSEQ multiplex PCR, the repertoire was profiled, and TCRdb retains in-frame clones only, with some absent. The sample shows around 140,000 clones, more than 70% of them seen only once. This sample comprised peripheral blood, obtained 28 days after the second AZD1222 dose. The receptors here all came from an adult who received the AZD1222 COVID-19 vaccine. Both conserved end residues are part of each CDR3. Each record gives: D gene, V gene, clone size, J gene, CDR3 DNA, CDR3 protein. A D gene is named only where the DNA matches it firmly. Size is stated for part of the rows, as once, few or many counts, or as a class when the clone is expanded.

d_call: TRBD1
v_call: TRBV10-1
clone_size: NA
j_call: TRBJ2-5
cdr3_nt: TGCGCCAGCAGCCAGGGACAGGGAGCGGGCCAAGAGACCCAGTACTTC
cdr3_aa: CASSQGQGAGQETQYF

d_call: NA
v_call: TRBV11-2
clone_size: NA
j_call: TRBJ2-5
cdr3_nt: TGTGCCAGCAGCTTCGCAGTCCGAGAGACCCAGTACTTC
cdr3_aa: CASSFAVRETQYF

d_call: NA
v_call: TRBV2
clone_size: NA
j_call: TRBJ2-7
cdr3_nt: TGTGCCAGCAGCGAAGGGCTAGAGCGGTACGAGCAGTACTTC
cdr3_aa: CASSEGLERYEQYF

d_call: TRBD2
v_call: TRBV5-1
clone_size: NA
j_call: TRBJ2-3
cdr3_nt: TGCGCCAGCAGACTAGCGGGGGGATTGGATACGCAGTATTTT
cdr3_aa: CASRLAGGLDTQYF

d_call: NA
v_call: TRBV6-5
clone_size: NA
j_call: TRBJ2-3
cdr3_nt: TGTGCCAGCAGGGACGGGGCCAGGGCAGATACGCAGTATTTT
cdr3_aa: CASRDGARADTQYF

d_call: TRBD1
v_call: TRBV19
clone_size: NA
j_call: TRBJ2-2
cdr3_nt: TGTGCCAGTAGTATAGATGGACAGGGACACACCGGGGAGCTGTTTTTT
cdr3_aa: CASSIDGQGHTGELFF

d_call: NA
v_call: TRBV10-2
clone_size: NA
j_call: TRBJ1-1
cdr3_nt: TGCGCCAGCAGTGAAACATTAGGAGCTTTCTTT
cdr3_aa: CASSETLGAFF

d_call: NA
v_call: TRBV27
clone_size: NA
j_call: TRBJ1-2
cdr3_nt: TGTGCCAGCAGTTTGGGAGAGGGGTATGGCTACACCTTC
cdr3_aa: CASSLGEGYGYTF

d_call: NA
v_call: TRBV18
clone_size: NA
j_call: TRBJ2-7
cdr3_nt: TGTGCCAGCTCACCCGTACTACCTGACGAGCAGTACTTC
cdr3_aa: CASSPVLPDEQYF

d_call: NA
v_call: TRBV10-3
clone_size: NA
j_call: TRBJ1-6
cdr3_nt: TGTGCCATCAGTGAGTCGTCCGGGAGTTCACCCCTCCACTTT
cdr3_aa: CAISESSGSSPLHF

d_call: TRBD1
v_call: TRBV12-3/TRBV12-4
clone_size: NA
j_call: TRBJ2-7
cdr3_nt: TGTGCCAGCAGACGGGACAGCTCCTACGAGCAGTACTTC
cdr3_aa: CASRRDSSYEQYF

d_call: TRBD1
v_call: TRBV18
clone_size: NA
j_call: TRBJ1-5
cdr3_nt: TGTGCCAGCTCAGCTGGACAGGGGACGGGTCAGCCCCAGCATTTT
cdr3_aa: CASSAGQGTGQPQHF

d_call: NA
v_call: TRBV7-6
clone_size: NA
j_call: TRBJ1-4
cdr3_nt: TGTGCCAGCAGCTTAGCCAAGGGACAAACTAATGAAAAACTGTTTTTT
cdr3_aa: CASSLAKGQTNEKLFF

d_call: NA
v_call: TRBV5-1
clone_size: once
j_call: TRBJ2-5
cdr3_nt: TGCGCCAGCAGCTTGGGGGGGACAAGTCAAGAGACCCAGTACTTC
cdr3_aa: CASSLGGTSQETQYF

d_call: NA
v_call: TRBV2
clone_size: NA
j_call: TRBJ1-4
cdr3_nt: TGTGCCAGCCGCCGCCCGGGAGCAACTAATGAAAAACTGTTTTTT
cdr3_aa: CASRRPGATNEKLFF

d_call: NA
v_call: TRBV21-1
clone_size: NA
j_call: TRBJ2-6
cdr3_nt: TGTGCCAGCAGCAAAGGACCGGGTGGGGCTGGGGCCAACGTCCTGACTTTC
cdr3_aa: CASSKGPGGAGANVLTF

d_call: NA
v_call: TRBV5-4
clone_size: NA
j_call: TRBJ1-5
cdr3_nt: TGTGCCAGCAGCTTGGCGCCAGATAGCAATCAGCCCCAGCATTTT
cdr3_aa: CASSLAPDSNQPQHF

d_call: NA
v_call: TRBV6-5
clone_size: few
j_call: TRBJ2-7
cdr3_nt: TGTGCCAGCAGTTATGGCGGGGAGGAGCAGTACTTC
cdr3_aa: CASSYGGEEQYF

d_call: TRBD2
v_call: TRBV4-2
clone_size: NA
j_call: TRBJ2-3
cdr3_nt: TGTGCCAGCAGCTCCCCCTCTGGGGCTAGCGGGTTTGATACGCAGTATTTT
cdr3_aa: CASSSPSGASGFDTQYF

d_call: NA
v_call: TRBV10-3
clone_size: few
j_call: TRBJ1-4
cdr3_nt: TGTGCCATCAGTGAGTCGGGGGCCCTTCCCCCCGAAAAACTGTTTTTT
cdr3_aa: CAISESGALPPEKLFF

d_call: TRBD2
v_call: TRBV30
clone_size: NA
j_call: TRBJ2-7
cdr3_nt: TGTGCCCGGACTAGCGGGGGCCCTTTGTACTTC
cdr3_aa: CARTSGGPLYF

d_call: NA
v_call: TRBV19
clone_size: NA
j_call: TRBJ2-3
cdr3_nt: TGTGCCAGTAGTCTCTGGACTCCCCCGGATACGCAGTATTTT
cdr3_aa: CASSLWTPPDTQYF

d_call: TRBD2
v_call: TRBV2
clone_size: NA
j_call: TRBJ2-1
cdr3_nt: TGTGCCAGCAGAGCGGGGACTAGCGGGAGGGGAGAGCAGTTCTTC
cdr3_aa: CASRAGTSGRGEQFF

d_call: NA
v_call: TRBV3-1/TRBV3-2
clone_size: NA
j_call: TRBJ2-1
cdr3_nt: TGTGCCAGCAGCCAAGATCTCGCGGGGCGCTCCTACAATGAGCAGTTCTTC
cdr3_aa: CASSQDLAGRSYNEQFF

d_call: NA
v_call: TRBV6-2/TRBV6-3
clone_size: NA
j_call: TRBJ2-3
cdr3_nt: TGTGCCAGCAGTTACAATGCTACGCAGTATTTT
cdr3_aa: CASSYNATQYF

d_call: NA
v_call: TRBV7-2
clone_size: NA
j_call: TRBJ1-4
cdr3_nt: TGTGCCAGCGGGCGGGGAACTAATGAAAAACTGTTTTTT
cdr3_aa: CASGRGTNEKLFF

d_call: NA
v_call: TRBV5-1
clone_size: NA
j_call: TRBJ1-3
cdr3_nt: TGCGCCAGCAGCTTGTCAGGGACCTCCGAAAACACCATATATTTT
cdr3_aa: CASSLSGTSENTIYF

d_call: NA
v_call: TRBV2
clone_size: NA
j_call: TRBJ2-7
cdr3_nt: TGTGCCAGCACACGAGGTCAAAGCTCCTACGAGCAGTACTTC
cdr3_aa: CASTRGQSSYEQYF

d_call: NA
v_call: TRBV7-2
clone_size: NA
j_call: TRBJ2-2
cdr3_nt: TGTGCCAGCACCTTAAACACCGGGGAGCTGTTTTTT
cdr3_aa: CASTLNTGELFF

d_call: TRBD2
v_call: TRBV5-1
clone_size: NA
j_call: TRBJ2-2
cdr3_nt: TGCGCCAGCAGCTTGAAGGCTAGCGGAGAAATCGGGGAGCTGTTTTTT
cdr3_aa: CASSLKASGEIGELFF

d_call: TRBD2
v_call: TRBV7-2
clone_size: NA
j_call: TRBJ2-3
cdr3_nt: TGTGCCAGCAGCTCCCAAAGCGGGAACACAGATACGCAGTATTTT
cdr3_aa: CASSSQSGNTDTQYF

d_call: NA
v_call: TRBV4-1
clone_size: NA
j_call: TRBJ2-3
cdr3_nt: TGCGCCAGCAGCCAGGGGGGCTGGGGGGGCACAGATACGCAGTATTTT
cdr3_aa: CASSQGGWGGTDTQYF

d_call: NA
v_call: TRBV29-1
clone_size: NA
j_call: TRBJ1-3
cdr3_nt: TGCAGCGTTGGAAACGCTGGAAACACCATATATTTT
cdr3_aa: CSVGNAGNTIYF

d_call: NA
v_call: TRBV28
clone_size: NA
j_call: TRBJ1-1
cdr3_nt: TGTGCCAGCAGCACCGGGGGGGGTATGGGGACTGAAGCTTTCTTT
cdr3_aa: CASSTGGGMGTEAFF

d_call: NA
v_call: TRBV27
clone_size: once
j_call: TRBJ1-6
cdr3_nt: TGTGCCAGCACCCTGAGGGTCAACTATAATTCACCCCTCCACTTT
cdr3_aa: CASTLRVNYNSPLHF

d_call: NA
v_call: TRBV24-1
clone_size: NA
j_call: TRBJ2-2
cdr3_nt: TGTGCCACCAGTGATTTGGGCAGCACCGGGGAGCTGTTTTTT
cdr3_aa: CATSDLGSTGELFF

d_call: NA
v_call: TRBV4-1
clone_size: once
j_call: TRBJ2-7
cdr3_nt: TGCGCCAGCAGCCTCGGGGGCAGGGGGGTCGACGAGCAGTACTTC
cdr3_aa: CASSLGGRGVDEQYF

d_call: TRBD2
v_call: TRBV10-1
clone_size: NA
j_call: TRBJ2-3
cdr3_nt: TGCGCCAGCAGGGCCCTAGCGGCCCACACAGATACGCAGTATTTT
cdr3_aa: CASRALAAHTDTQYF

d_call: TRBD1
v_call: TRBV19
clone_size: NA
j_call: TRBJ2-7
cdr3_nt: TGTGCCAGTAGTCCCCGGGATGACAGGGGGCTGAAGGAGCAGTACTTC
cdr3_aa: CASSPRDDRGLKEQYF

d_call: NA
v_call: TRBV30
clone_size: NA
j_call: TRBJ1-4
cdr3_nt: TGTGCCTGGAAACAGGCAGGGAATGAAAAACTGTTTTTT
cdr3_aa: CAWKQAGNEKLFF

d_call: NA
v_call: TRBV4-1
clone_size: NA
j_call: TRBJ1-5
cdr3_nt: TGCGCCAGCAGCCTATCGGGTGGGGCTGGCAATCAGCCCCAGCATTTT
cdr3_aa: CASSLSGGAGNQPQHF

d_call: NA
v_call: TRBV27
clone_size: NA
j_call: TRBJ1-5
cdr3_nt: TGTGCCAGCAGTTCTTTAGGGACATTGGGCAATCAGCCCCAGCATTTT
cdr3_aa: CASSSLGTLGNQPQHF

d_call: NA
v_call: TRBV5-8
clone_size: few
j_call: TRBJ1-2
cdr3_nt: TGTGCCAGCAGCCTGGGATGGACGGCTAACTATGGCTACACCTTC
cdr3_aa: CASSLGWTANYGYTF

d_call: NA
v_call: TRBV18
clone_size: NA
j_call: TRBJ2-5
cdr3_nt: TGTGCCAGCTCATTCGGACGGGAGAAAGAGACCCAGTACTTC
cdr3_aa: CASSFGREKETQYF

d_call: NA
v_call: TRBV11-3
clone_size: NA
j_call: TRBJ1-1
cdr3_nt: TGTGCCAGCAGCCTCGGGACACCGAACACTGAAGCTTTCTTT
cdr3_aa: CASSLGTPNTEAFF

d_call: NA
v_call: TRBV5-4
clone_size: few
j_call: TRBJ2-7
cdr3_nt: TGTGCCAGCAGCTCCGGGGGTTTCTCCTACGAGCAGTACTTC
cdr3_aa: CASSSGGFSYEQYF

d_call: NA
v_call: TRBV30
clone_size: NA
j_call: TRBJ2-5
cdr3_nt: TGTGCCAGAGACACCGGGACAACTGAAGAGACCCAGTACTTC
cdr3_aa: CARDTGTTEETQYF

d_call: NA
v_call: TRBV4-1
clone_size: NA
j_call: TRBJ1-1
cdr3_nt: TGCGCCAGCACCGAAATGGTCCCCGGGACCACCATTCTAACCAAAGCTTTCTTT
cdr3_aa: CASTEMVPGTTILTKAFF

d_call: TRBD1
v_call: TRBV4-1
clone_size: NA
j_call: TRBJ1-2
cdr3_nt: TGCGCCAGCAGCCAACCCCAGACAGGGAGCTATGGCTACACCTTC
cdr3_aa: CASSQPQTGSYGYTF

d_call: NA
v_call: TRBV7-2
clone_size: NA
j_call: TRBJ2-2
cdr3_nt: TGTGCCAGCAGCCTAGTAGGCGGGACCGGGGAGCTGTTTTTT
cdr3_aa: CASSLVGGTGELFF

d_call: TRBD1
v_call: TRBV6-5
clone_size: NA
j_call: TRBJ2-7
cdr3_nt: TGTGCCAGCAGTTACCTACAGGGGGTATTCGAGCAGTACTTC
cdr3_aa: CASSYLQGVFEQYF

d_call: TRBD1
v_call: TRBV18
clone_size: NA
j_call: TRBJ2-7
cdr3_nt: TGTGCCAGCTCCCCTAGACAGGGTCCCTTCTACGAGCAGTACTTC
cdr3_aa: CASSPRQGPFYEQYF